One and the same sample provided the 20 T cell receptor beta chains below, sequenced in a study of T cell responses to AZD1222 COVID-19 vaccine (dated by TCRdb to about 2021). Library prep was done by the immunoSEQ multiplex PCR assay. The table was pulled from immuneACCESS by TCRdb, which kept in-frame rearrangements only. Such tables lose some clones; where checked, under half of the loss comes from unresolved V genes, and the rest has no known cause. This sample holds over 100,000 clones; about nine tenths were observed only once. The ten most abundant clones make up roughly 2.7% of the sample. According to the study, the label for this sample's time point signals: about 28 days (+/-7) after the second vaccine dose. The source material was peripheral blood, sampled 28 days after the second AZD1222 dose. These receptors came from an adult who received the AZD1222 COVID-19 vaccine.

This clone was seen once. The gene calls are TRBV14 and TRBJ1-1; 8 nucleotides agree with TRBD1. Germline V gene data show CDR1 as SGHDN and CDR2 as FVKESK. The length of the CDR3 is 15 residues. Germline trimming cut 1 base from V and 4 bases from J; bases unmatched to any gene: 5. CDR3 residues: CASSQGTGYATEAFF. The CDR3 DNA sequence: TGTGCCAGCAGCCAAGGGACAGGGTACGCCACTGAAGCTTTCTTT.

The chain combines TRBV7-2 with TRBJ1-2, with a weak D call TRBD1 (5 bases). The CDR3 totals 14 residues. V was trimmed by 0 bases and J by 5 bases, leaving 10 bases between them. CDR1 is SGHTA and CDR2 is FQGNSA in the germline V gene. The CDR3 DNA reads TGTGCCAGCAGCTTAGCGCCGGGACCTTATGGCTACACCTTC. Encoded protein: CASSLAPGPYGYTF.

The J gene is TRBJ2-7, the V gene TRBV24-1; unclear D gene. CDR1 is KGHDR and CDR2 is SFDVKD in the germline V gene. The CDR3 covers 11 residues. Trimming left V 5 bases short and J 5 bases short, with 6 bases between. CDR3: CATSAGNEQYF. CDR3 nucleotides: TGTGCCACCAGTGCCGGCAACGAGCAGTACTTC.

V gene TRBV5-1 combines with J gene TRBJ1-1; the D gene is possibly TRBD1 (6 bases). The germline CDR1 and CDR2 sequences are SGHRS and YFSETQ. V lost 0 bases and J 4 bases, leaving 10 bases between the germline ends. The CDR3 spans 14 residues. The CDR3 DNA reads as TGCGCCAGCAGCTTGGTGGGCAGGGGCACTGAAGCTTTCTTT. Protein: CASSLVGRGTEAFF.

The rearrangement links TRBV5-1 to TRBJ1-5, with no clear D. CDR1 SGHRS and CDR2 YFSETQ come from the germline V gene. The CDR3 length is 14 residues. Trimming removed 2 bases at V and 0 bases at J, with 6 bases between. CDR3 protein: CASSFSGSNQPQHF. DNA of the CDR3: TGCGCCAGCAGCTTCTCCGGTAGCAATCAGCCCCAGCATTTT.

The V and J genes are TRBV11-3 and TRBJ2-7; D remains unclear. This CDR3 contains 14 residues. Trimming removed 1 base from V and 6 bases from J, with 13 bases in between. CDR1 SGHNT and CDR2 YENEEA come from the germline V gene. Written as DNA, the CDR3 is TGTGCCAGCAGCTTAGGGCCAGATCGGGCCGAGCAGTACTTC. Encoded protein: CASSLGPDRAEQYF.

A single count supports this clone. The rearrangement uses TRBV2 and TRBJ2-1; D remains unclear. CDR3 size: 11 residues. Germline V CDR1 and CDR2: SNHLY, FYNNEI. Trimming left V 3 bases short and J 13 bases short, with 10 bases between. The CDR3 sequence is CASSEWAGQFF. The CDR3, as DNA: TGTGCCAGCAGTGAGTGGGCCGGCCAGTTCTTC.

This clone was observed a few times. V usage is TRBV6-5 and J usage is TRBJ2-1; TRBD1 agrees at 9 bases. This CDR3 has 15 amino acids. Germline V CDR1 and CDR2: MNHEY, SVGAGI. With 1 base clipped from V and 10 bases from J, the junction kept 8 bases outside the gene matches. The CDR3 DNA follows: TGTGCCAGCAGTTACTTGGGACAGGGCCTGGGGGAGCAGTTCTTC. This gives the protein CASSYLGQGLGEQFF.

The chain couples TRBV4-1 to TRBJ1-3; D is ambiguous. The V end lost 7 bases, the J end lost 0 bases, and 28 bases lay between the germline ends. The germline V gene has CDR1 MGHRA and CDR2 YSYEKL. CDR3 length: 20 amino acids. The CDR3 nucleotides read TGCGCCAGCACCGCCAGTGTGGGCAGACCCACTTTTCGCTCTGGAAACACCATATATTTT. Translating it yields CASTASVGRPTFRSGNTIYF.

The rearrangement links TRBV6-4 to TRBJ1-6; D perhaps matches TRBD1 (5 bases). The germline V gene has CDR1 MRHNA and CDR2 SNTAGT. Trimming pared 6 bases from V and 8 bases from J, leaving 17 bases between. The CDR3 spans 15 residues. CDR3 protein: CASSPQWGGDSPLHF. The CDR3 DNA is TGTGCCAGCAGCCCACAATGGGGCGGGGATTCACCCCTCCACTTT.

The chain combines TRBV30 with TRBJ1-5, with TRBD1 as a possible D gene (5 bases). Trimming removed 0 bases at V and 6 bases at J, with 15 bases between. From germline, CDR1 is GTSNPN and CDR2 SVGIG (reference sequence). The CDR3 extends over 15 amino acids. This CDR3 is CAWSVQGQGSQPQHF. For the CDR3, the DNA is TGTGCCTGGAGTGTACAAGGGCAGGGTAGTCAGCCCCAGCATTTT.

This chain connects TRBV10-3 to TRBJ2-5; D unresolved. In germline, CDR1 is ENHRY, CDR2 SYGVKD. CDR3 length: 15 residues. V was trimmed by 2 bases and J by 4 bases, leaving 14 bases between them. The CDR3 nucleotides read TGTGCCATCAGTGAGCCAAGTCTGGGCGCAGAGACCCAGTACTTC. It encodes CAISEPSLGAETQYF.

A few counts support this clone. The chain couples TRBV6-5 to TRBJ1-2, with D unclear. The CDR3 has 12 amino acids. Germline loops: CDR1 MNHEY, CDR2 SVGAGI. V lost 7 bases to trimming and J lost 8 bases, with 14 bases between them. CDR3 DNA sequence: TGTGCCAGCACTACCAGCCGTCGAGGCTACACCTTC. Protein product: CASTTSRRGYTF.

J is TRBJ2-2 and V is TRBV19, with D maybe TRBD1 (7 bases). V was trimmed by 7 bases and J by 4 bases, leaving 19 bases between them. Germline CDR1 and CDR2: LNHDA and SQIVND (reference sequence). This CDR3 contains 16 residues. Here the CDR3 DNA reads TGTGCCAGTAATCTAGGGCGACAGGGAGGCACCGGGGAGCTGTTTTTT. Protein: CASNLGRQGGTGELFF.

The rearrangement uses TRBV5-4 and TRBJ1-5; no firm D call. Per germline, CDR1 SGHNT and CDR2 YYREEE (reference sequence). The CDR3 contains 13 residues. V shed 0 bases and J shed 7 bases, with 8 bases lying between them. CDR3 coding DNA: TGTGCCAGCAGCTTGGATGTGGGGCAGCCCCAGCATTTT. It is translated as CASSLDVGQPQHF.

V and J are TRBV6-1 and TRBJ1-1; TRBD1 matches at 9 bases. The CDR3 length is 15 residues. Losses at the gene ends were 3 bases for V and 3 bases for J; bases not matched to a gene: 5. From germline, CDR1 is MNHNS and CDR2 SASEGT. CDR3 DNA sequence: TGTGCCAGCAGTGACATACAGGGGGCCTACACTGAAGCTTTCTTT. The encoded protein is CASSDIQGAYTEAFF.

The rearrangement links TRBV19 to TRBJ2-1, with D possibly TRBD1 on 5 matching bases. The CDR3 covers 15 residues. Germline values: CDR1 LNHDA, CDR2 SQIVND (reference sequence). Trimming took 3 bases from V and 0 from J, leaving 9 bases between them. Here the CDR3 DNA reads TGTGCCAGTAGTATTGACAGCAGCTCCTACAATGAGCAGTTCTTC. Its translation: CASSIDSSSYNEQFF.

The chain has TRBV6-6 and TRBJ1-2, with TRBD1 identical over 7 bases. CDR3 length: 15 amino acids. Germline loops: CDR1 MNHNY, CDR2 SVGAGI (reference sequence). The V segment lost 2 bases and the J segment 4 bases; nucleotides outside the gene matches: 7. The DNA of the CDR3 is TGTGCCAGCAGTTACCCTACAGGGGTCGTCTATGGCTACACCTTC. Encoded protein: CASSYPTGVVYGYTF.

This chain links TRBV19 with TRBJ2-2; D not certain. CDR3 length equals 14 residues. V was pared by 4 bases and J by 0 bases, with 6 bases between. Germline V gives CDR1 LNHDA, CDR2 SQIVND (reference sequence). CDR3 bases: TGTGCCAGTAGTAGTCAATCGAACACCGGGGAGCTGTTTTTT. Its translation: CASSSQSNTGELFF.

This chain joins TRBV29-1 and TRBJ1-2; 8 bases agree with TRBD1. The V and J ends lost 0 bases and 4 bases, in that order; junction bases with no gene match: 10. The germline gives CDR1 SQVTM, CDR2 ANQGSEA. The CDR3 is made up of 16 amino acids. DNA for the CDR3: TGCAGCGTTGAAGAATGGGGCAGGGGGCCCATCTATGGCTACACCTTC. This gives the protein CSVEEWGRGPIYGYTF.